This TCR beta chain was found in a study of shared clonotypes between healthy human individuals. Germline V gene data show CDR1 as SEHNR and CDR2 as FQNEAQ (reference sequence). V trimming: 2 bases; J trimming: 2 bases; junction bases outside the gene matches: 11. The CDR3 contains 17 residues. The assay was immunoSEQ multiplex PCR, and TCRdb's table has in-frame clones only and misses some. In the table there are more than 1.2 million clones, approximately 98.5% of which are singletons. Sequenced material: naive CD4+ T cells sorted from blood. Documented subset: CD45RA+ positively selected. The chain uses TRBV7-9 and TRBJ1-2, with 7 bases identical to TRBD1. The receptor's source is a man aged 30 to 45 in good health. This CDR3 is CASSLLGGALTNYGYTF. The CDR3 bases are TGTGCCAGCAGCTTACTAGGGGGCGCATTAACAAACTATGGCTACACCTTC.